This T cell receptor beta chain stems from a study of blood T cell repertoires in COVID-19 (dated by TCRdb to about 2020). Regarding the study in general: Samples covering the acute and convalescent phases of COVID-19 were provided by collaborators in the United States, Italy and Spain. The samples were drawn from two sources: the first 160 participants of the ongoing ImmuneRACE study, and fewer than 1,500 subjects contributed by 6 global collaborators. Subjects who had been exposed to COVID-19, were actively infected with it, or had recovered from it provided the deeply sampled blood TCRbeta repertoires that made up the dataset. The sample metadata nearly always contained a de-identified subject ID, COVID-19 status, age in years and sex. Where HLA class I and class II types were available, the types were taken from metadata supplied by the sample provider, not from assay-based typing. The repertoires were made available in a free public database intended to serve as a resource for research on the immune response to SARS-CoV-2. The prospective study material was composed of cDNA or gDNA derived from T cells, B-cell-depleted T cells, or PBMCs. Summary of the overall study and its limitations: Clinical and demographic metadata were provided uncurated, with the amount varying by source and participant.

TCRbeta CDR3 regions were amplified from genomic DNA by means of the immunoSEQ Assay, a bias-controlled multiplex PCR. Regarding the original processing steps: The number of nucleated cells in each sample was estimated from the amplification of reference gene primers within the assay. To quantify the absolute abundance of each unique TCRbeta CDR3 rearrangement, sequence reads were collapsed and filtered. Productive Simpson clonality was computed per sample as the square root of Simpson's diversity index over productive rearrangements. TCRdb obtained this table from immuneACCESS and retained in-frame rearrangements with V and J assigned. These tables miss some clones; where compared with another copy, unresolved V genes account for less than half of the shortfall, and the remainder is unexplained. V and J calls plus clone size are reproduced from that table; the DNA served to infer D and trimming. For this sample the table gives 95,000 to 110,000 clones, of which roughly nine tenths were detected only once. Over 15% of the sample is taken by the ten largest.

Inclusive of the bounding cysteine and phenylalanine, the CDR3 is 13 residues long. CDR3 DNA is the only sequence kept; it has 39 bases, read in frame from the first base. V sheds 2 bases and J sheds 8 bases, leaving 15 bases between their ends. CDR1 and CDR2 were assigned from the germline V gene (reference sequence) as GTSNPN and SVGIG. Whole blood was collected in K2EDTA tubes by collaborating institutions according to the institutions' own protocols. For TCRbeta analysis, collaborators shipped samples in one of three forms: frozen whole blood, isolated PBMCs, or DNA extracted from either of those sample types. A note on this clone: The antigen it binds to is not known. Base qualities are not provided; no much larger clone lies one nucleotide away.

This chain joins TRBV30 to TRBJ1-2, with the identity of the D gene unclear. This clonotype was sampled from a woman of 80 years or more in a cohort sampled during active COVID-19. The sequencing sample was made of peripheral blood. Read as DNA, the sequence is TGTGCCTGGAGTCGCATAACGAATGGCGGCTACACCTTC. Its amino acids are CAWSRITNGGYTF.